Below, 11 T cell receptor beta chains from the same sample are listed, as sequenced in a study of cytomegalovirus exposure and HLA in healthy donors. PCR employed 60 Vbeta and 13 Jbeta primers. Only in-frame clones appear in the TCRdb table, and some are missing; sequencing was by immunoSEQ multiplex PCR. The sample lists approximately 99,000 clones, roughly 76% occurring once. Sequences were obtained from PBMCs. All receptors derive from a man aged 40-49 years in good health and CMV-seronegative.

The chain links TRBV4-3 to TRBJ2-5; 8 bases line up with TRBD1. Trimming cost V 1 base and J 4 bases; bases outside gene matches: 5. CDR1 and CDR2 from the germline V gene are LGHNA and YSLEER. This CDR3 is 15 amino acids long. This CDR3 reads CASSQGPGGPETQYF. The CDR3 DNA reads TGCGCCAGCAGCCAAGGGCCAGGGGGCCCAGAGACCCAGTACTTC.

The chain joins TRBV5-4 to TRBJ2-4, with TRBD1 matching over 9 bases. Germline CDR1 SGHNT, CDR2 YYREEE (reference sequence). V shed 0 bases and J 8 bases; nucleotides not matched to a gene: 3. The CDR3 spans 14 residues. The CDR3 is CASSLGTGVDIQYF. CDR3 bases: TGTGCCAGCAGCTTGGGGACAGGGGTGGACATTCAGTACTTC.

The gene calls are TRBV19 and TRBJ1-5, with a tentative D call TRBD1 (6 bases). Germline V gene data show CDR1 as LNHDA and CDR2 as SQIVND (reference sequence). The CDR3 loop spans 14 amino acids. Trimming stripped 5 bases from V and 3 bases from J, with 11 bases between. The CDR3 coding sequence is TGTGCCAGTAGTGAGTACAGGGACAATCAGCCCCAGCATTTT. Translation: CASSEYRDNQPQHF.

J is TRBJ2-2 and V is TRBV28; 9 bases fit TRBD1. The junction had 5 bases not matched to a gene; V was cut back by 6 bases and J by 3 bases. The CDR3 loop spans 15 amino acids. Germline loops: CDR1 MDHEN, CDR2 SYDVKM. The CDR3 sequence: CASRQGATYTGELFF. The CDR3 DNA reads TGTGCCAGCAGACAGGGGGCTACGTACACCGGGGAGCTGTTTTTT.

This clone was seen more than once but under ten times. The gene calls are TRBV6-5 and TRBJ2-7; 9 bases are shared with TRBD1. The trim removed 7 bases at V and 7 bases at J, leaving 8 bases unmatched. The CDR3 covers 13 residues. Germline-derived CDR1 and CDR2 are MNHEY and SVGAGI. The CDR3 protein is CASIDRGRGEQYF. The CDR3 nucleotides are TGTGCCAGCATTGACAGGGGGAGAGGGGAGCAGTACTTC.

The CDR3 reads CASSPQDRADTQYF. The CDR3 DNA reads TGTGCCAGTAGTCCACAGGACAGGGCAGATACGCAGTATTTT. V usage is TRBV19 and J usage is TRBJ2-3, with 8 bases identical to TRBD1. Germline V gives CDR1 LNHDA, CDR2 SQIVND (reference sequence). The CDR3 contains 14 residues. V lost 5 bases and J lost 4; bases outside the gene matches: 5.

The rearrangement uses TRBV4-1 and TRBJ2-2; weak D call: TRBD2 (5 bases). In germline, CDR1 is MGHRA, CDR2 YSYEKL. V lost 1 base, J lost 7 bases, and 7 bases lay in between. The CDR3 consists of 13 residues. Here the CDR3 DNA reads TGCGCCAGCAGCCAAGGCGGGTTCGGGGAGCTGTTTTTT. Protein sequence: CASSQGGFGELFF.

This clone was counted between two and nine times. V usage is TRBV14 and J usage is TRBJ2-2, with unresolved D. Per germline, CDR1 SGHDN and CDR2 FVKESK. V lost 2 bases to trimming and J lost 1 base, with 5 bases between them. The CDR3 totals 14 residues. CDR3 amino acids: CASSQIRNTGELFF. In DNA form, the CDR3 reads TGTGCCAGCAGCCAAATCAGGAACACCGGGGAGCTGTTTTTT.

This chain uses TRBV2 with TRBJ2-5; TRBD1 aligns across 9 bases. The CDR3 totals 14 residues. The germline CDR1 and CDR2 sequences are SNHLY and FYNNEI. The V and J ends lost 6 bases and 2 bases, in that order; junction bases with no gene match: 4. Here the CDR3 DNA reads TGTGCCAGCAGGTGGGACAGGGTACAAGAGACCCAGTACTTC. It yields the protein CASRWDRVQETQYF.

The chain uses TRBV5-1 and TRBJ1-1, with 9 bases lining up with TRBD1. Germline V gene sequence: CDR1 SGHRS, CDR2 YFSETQ. The V gene end was trimmed by 5 bases and the J gene end by 1 base; junction bases not matched to a gene: 9. The CDR3 totals 16 residues. The CDR3 here is CASRPGTGRWNTEAFF. The CDR3 nucleotides read TGCGCCAGCAGGCCGGGGACAGGGAGATGGAACACTGAAGCTTTCTTT.

The chain couples TRBV5-4 to TRBJ2-4; 10 bases are shared with TRBD2. CDR1 is SGHNT, CDR2 YYREEE, per germline (reference sequence). There are 17 residues in the CDR3. The J segment lost 3 bases and the V segment lost 1 base, leaving 7 bases of the junction unmatched. The CDR3 loop is CASSLSASGGLKNIQYF. CDR3 in DNA: TGTGCCAGCAGCTTGTCGGCTAGCGGGGGCCTCAAAAACATTCAGTACTTC.